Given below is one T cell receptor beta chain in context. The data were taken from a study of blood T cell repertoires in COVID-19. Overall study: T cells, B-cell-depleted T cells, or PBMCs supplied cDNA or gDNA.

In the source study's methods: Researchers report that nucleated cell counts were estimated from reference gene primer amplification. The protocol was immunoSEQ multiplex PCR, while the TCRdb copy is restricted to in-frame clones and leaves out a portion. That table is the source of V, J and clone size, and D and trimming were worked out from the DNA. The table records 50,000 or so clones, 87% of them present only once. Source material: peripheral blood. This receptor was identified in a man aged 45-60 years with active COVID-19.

CDR3 amino acids: CASSFNPGPEQYF. In DNA, the CDR3 is TGCGCCAGCAGCTTCAATCCAGGGCCCGAGCAGTACTTC. This chain connects TRBV5-1 to TRBJ2-7; possibly TRBD1 for D (5 bases). The CDR3 consists of 13 residues. Trimming removed 2 bases from V and 6 bases from J, with 12 bases in between. The germline gives CDR1 SGHRS, CDR2 YFSETQ. Together with reference TRBV5-1 and TRBJ2-7, the CDR3 gives the full variable domain: KAGVTQTPRYLIKTRGQQVTLSCSPISGHRSVSWYQQTPGQGLQFLFEYFSETQRNKGNFPGRFSGRQFSNSRSEMNVSTLELGDSALYLCASSFNPGPEQYFGPGTRLTVT.